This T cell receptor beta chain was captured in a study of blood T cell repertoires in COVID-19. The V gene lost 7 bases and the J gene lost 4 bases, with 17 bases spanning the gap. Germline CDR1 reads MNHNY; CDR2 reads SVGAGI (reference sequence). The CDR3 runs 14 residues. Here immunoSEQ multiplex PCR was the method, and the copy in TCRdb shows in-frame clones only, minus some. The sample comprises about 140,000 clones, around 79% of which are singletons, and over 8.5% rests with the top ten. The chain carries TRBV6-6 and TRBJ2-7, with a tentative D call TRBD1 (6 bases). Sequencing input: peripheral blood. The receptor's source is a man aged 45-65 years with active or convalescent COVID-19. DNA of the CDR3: TGTGCCAGCACCCTAGGACAGCCTGAATACGAGCAGTACTTC. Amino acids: CASTLGQPEYEQYF.